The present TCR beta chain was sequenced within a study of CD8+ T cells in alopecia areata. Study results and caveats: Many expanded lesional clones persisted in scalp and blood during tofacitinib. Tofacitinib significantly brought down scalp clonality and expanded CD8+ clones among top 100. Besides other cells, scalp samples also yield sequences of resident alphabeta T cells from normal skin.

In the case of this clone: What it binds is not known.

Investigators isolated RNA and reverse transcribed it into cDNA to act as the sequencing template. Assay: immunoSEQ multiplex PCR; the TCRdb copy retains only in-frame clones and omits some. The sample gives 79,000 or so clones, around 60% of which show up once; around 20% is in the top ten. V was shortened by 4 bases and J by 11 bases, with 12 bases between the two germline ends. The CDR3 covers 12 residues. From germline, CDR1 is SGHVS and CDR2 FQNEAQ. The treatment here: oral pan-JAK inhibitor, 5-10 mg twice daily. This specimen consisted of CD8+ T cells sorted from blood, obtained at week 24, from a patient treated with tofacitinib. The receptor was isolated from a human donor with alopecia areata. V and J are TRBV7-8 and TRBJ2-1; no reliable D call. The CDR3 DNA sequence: TGTGCCAGCAGCTCCCCTAGACACCAGCAGTTCTTC. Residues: CASSSPRHQQFF.